This is a list of T cell receptor beta chains from one sample in a study of blood T cell repertoires in COVID-19. Assay used: immunoSEQ multiplex PCR; TCRdb lists only in-frame clones, some missing. This table holds around 24,000 clones, approximately 85% found once. The sequenced material came from peripheral blood. Receptors originate from a human donor with active COVID-19. The donor label of this sample is uncertain. Each CDR3 is given with its conserved first and last residue. The D gene is left open where the match is weak. Size is stated for part of the rows, as once, few or many counts, or as a class when the clone is expanded.

>.|TRBJ2-5|.|TRBV3-1/TRBV3-2
CASSQEGGKTQYF
TGTGCCAGCAGCCAAGAGGGGGGAAAGACCCAGTACTTC
>.|TRBJ2-7|TRBD2|TRBV4-2
CASSQAWGSGTSGGFEQYF
TGTGCCAGCAGCCAAGCGTGGGGATCCGGGACTAGCGGGGGGTTCGAGCAGTACTTC
>.|TRBJ1-6|TRBD1|TRBV7-9
CASSWKASGGVYNSPLHF
TGTGCCAGCAGCTGGAAGGCATCAGGGGGCGTCTATAATTCACCCCTCCACTTT
>.|TRBJ1-5|.|TRBV25-1
CASSWGDQPQHF
TGTGCCAGTTCCTGGGGAGATCAGCCCCAGCATTTT
>.|TRBJ1-2|TRBD1|TRBV19
CASRSGGVYGYTF
TGTGCCAGTAGATCAGGGGGCGTCTATGGCTACACCTTC
>.|TRBJ2-7|.|TRBV3-1/TRBV3-2
CASSPTRGDYEQYF
TGTGCCAGCAGCCCGACTAGGGGAGACTACGAGCAGTACTTC
>once|TRBJ1-1|TRBD1|TRBV5-4
CASSLDRGTEAFF
TGTGCCAGCAGCTTGGACAGGGGAACTGAAGCTTTCTTT
>.|TRBJ1-2|.|TRBV27
CASSFGPGNYGYTF
TGTGCCAGCAGTTTCGGACCAGGGAACTATGGCTACACCTTC
>.|TRBJ1-6|.|TRBV6-5
CASNPGAYSPLHF
TGTGCCAGCAACCCAGGTGCATATTCACCCCTCCACTTT
>.|TRBJ1-5|.|TRBV12-3/TRBV12-4
CASSPPGNQPQHF
TGTGCCAGCAGTCCCCCAGGGAATCAGCCCCAGCATTTT
>once|TRBJ1-2|TRBD1|TRBV28
CAIRQGPAYGYTF
TGTGCCATAAGACAGGGGCCGGCCTATGGCTACACCTTC
>once|TRBJ2-1|TRBD2|TRBV18
CASSPPRGGSSYNEQFF
TGTGCCAGCTCACCACCACGCGGGGGGAGCTCCTACAATGAGCAGTTCTTC
>.|TRBJ2-7|TRBD2|TRBV4-2
CASSLGLAGGNEQYF
TGTGCCAGCAGCCTCGGACTAGCGGGCGGGAACGAGCAGTACTTC
>.|TRBJ2-1|.|TRBV18
CASSPQGSSYNEQFF
TGTGCCAGCTCACCACAAGGGAGCTCCTACAATGAGCAGTTCTTC
>.|TRBJ1-2|TRBD1|TRBV12-3/TRBV12-4
CASSTGGPYGYTF
TGTGCCAGCAGTACAGGGGGTCCCTATGGCTACACCTTC
>.|TRBJ1-1|.|TRBV9
CASSPPRGMNTEAFF
TGTGCCAGCAGCCCCCCTAGGGGTATGAACACTGAAGCTTTCTTT
>.|TRBJ2-5|TRBD1|TRBV6-5
CASSFLRGKETQYF
TGTGCCAGCAGTTTTCTCAGGGGGAAGGAGACCCAGTACTTC
>.|TRBJ1-5|TRBD1|TRBV19
CASSIPGTGVLPQHF
TGTGCCAGTAGTATCCCGGGGACAGGGGTACTTCCCCAGCATTTT
>.|TRBJ1-2|.|TRBV9
CASSVIGGGAIGYTF
TGTGCCAGCAGCGTTATAGGCGGGGGGGCGATCGGCTACACCTTC
>.|TRBJ2-1|TRBD2|TRBV4-2
CASSQDSRLAGVRRSYNEQFF
TGTGCCAGCAGCCAAGATTCGCGGCTAGCGGGAGTCCGAAGGTCGTACAATGAGCAGTTCTTC
>.|TRBJ2-7|.|TRBV12-3/TRBV12-4
CASSSFYEQYF
TGTGCCAGCAGTTCCTTCTACGAGCAGTACTTC
>.|TRBJ2-5|TRBD2|TRBV5-4
CASRTSGGPKETQYF
TGTGCCAGCAGGACTAGCGGGGGGCCAAAAGAGACCCAGTACTTC
>few|TRBJ2-7|.|TRBV6-5
CASHREYSYEQYF
TGTGCCAGCCACAGGGAGTACAGCTACGAGCAGTACTTC
>.|TRBJ1-6|.|TRBV25-1
CASSELGQGHNSPLHF
TGTGCCAGCAGTGAATTGGGGCAGGGCCATAATTCACCCCTCCACTTT
>.|TRBJ2-7|TRBD1|TRBV25-1
CASTHTGDEQYF
TGTGCCAGCACCCACACAGGGGATGAGCAGTACTTC
>.|TRBJ1-2|.|TRBV30
CAWSLPPDTLYTF
TGTGCCTGGAGCCTCCCGCCGGACACCCTCTACACCTTC
>.|TRBJ2-2|.|TRBV11-3
CASSGQNRVGTGELFF
TGTGCCAGCAGCGGACAGAACAGGGTGGGGACCGGGGAGCTGTTTTTT
>.|TRBJ2-1|TRBD2|TRBV29-1
CSQLGGSSYNEQFF
TGCAGCCAACTGGGGGGGAGCTCCTACAATGAGCAGTTCTTC
>.|TRBJ2-1|TRBD2|TRBV11-3
CASLLANEQFF
TGTGCCAGCCTACTAGCGAACGAGCAGTTCTTC
>.|TRBJ2-4|TRBD1|TRBV6-5
CASSLDRGQGSIQYF
TGTGCCAGCAGTCTAGACAGGGGGCAAGGATCCATTCAGTACTTC
>.|TRBJ2-7|.|TRBV29-1
CSARSAGSHEQYF
TGCAGCGCCCGATCCGCGGGTAGCCACGAGCAGTACTTC
>once|TRBJ2-3|.|TRBV6-4
CASNLLRVDSTDTQYF
TGTGCCAGCAACCTTCTGCGGGTCGATAGCACAGATACGCAGTATTTT
>once|TRBJ1-2|.|TRBV21-1
CASSKGTEPNYGYTF
TGTGCCAGCAGCAAGGGGACAGAACCTAACTATGGCTACACCTTC
>.|TRBJ2-5|TRBD1|TRBV7-9
CASSSTGAQETQYF
TGTGCCAGCAGCTCGACAGGGGCCCAAGAGACCCAGTACTTC
>.|TRBJ2-4|.|TRBV4-1
CASSQEPRTVIAKNIQYF
TGCGCCAGCAGCCAAGAACCGCGGACAGTGATAGCCAAAAACATTCAGTACTTC
>.|TRBJ1-3|.|TRBV5-1
CASSPWPRTSSGNTIYF
TGCGCCAGCAGCCCCTGGCCCAGGACATCCTCTGGAAACACCATATATTTT
>.|TRBJ1-2|TRBD1|TRBV19
CASSISTGGGYGYTF
TGTGCCAGTAGTATATCAACAGGGGGTGGTTATGGCTACACCTTC
>once|TRBJ1-2|.|TRBV6-5
CASSSLGRVYGYTF
TGTGCCAGCAGTTCGCTGGGGAGGGTCTATGGCTACACCTTC
>.|TRBJ1-5|.|TRBV25-1
CASSPQQGFQPQHF
TGTGCCAGCAGCCCTCAACAGGGATTTCAGCCCCAGCATTTT
>few|TRBJ2-2|.|TRBV11-3
CASSFPSGTGELFF
TGTGCCAGCAGCTTCCCTAGTGGTACCGGGGAGCTGTTTTTT
>.|TRBJ2-1|TRBD2|TRBV10-1
CASSESRGGARRTYNEQFF
TGCGCCAGCAGTGAGTCTCGCGGGGGGGCGAGGAGAACCTACAATGAGCAGTTCTTC
>.|TRBJ1-1|.|TRBV20-1
CSATGYTEAFF
TGCAGTGCTACAGGTTACACTGAAGCTTTCTTT
>.|TRBJ1-2|TRBD1|TRBV19
CASIGGQGRRYTF
TGTGCCAGTATAGGGGGACAGGGTCGCCGCTACACCTTC
>.|TRBJ2-5|TRBD2|TRBV2
CASRGLAGSETQYF
TGTGCCAGCCGCGGACTAGCGGGCAGCGAGACCCAGTACTTC
>few|TRBJ2-3|.|TRBV6-2/TRBV6-3
CASSWATSTDTQYF
TGTGCCAGCAGTTGGGCTACTAGCACAGATACGCAGTATTTT
>once|TRBJ2-5|TRBD1|TRBV6-6
CASTRPAGGAETQYF
TGTGCCAGCACCAGACCGGCAGGGGGCGCAGAGACCCAGTACTTC
>.|TRBJ2-3|.|TRBV18
CASSSYELGSDTQYF
TGTGCCAGCTCATCCTATGAACTAGGGTCAGATACGCAGTATTTT
>.|TRBJ2-3|TRBD2|TRBV11-2
CASSLAPSGVADTQYF
TGTGCCAGCAGCTTAGCCCCTAGCGGGGTGGCAGATACGCAGTATTTT
>.|TRBJ1-1|.|TRBV4-1
CASSPLGEARTEAFF
TGCGCCAGCAGCCCTCTAGGGGAAGCGCGGACTGAAGCTTTCTTT
>.|TRBJ2-1|.|TRBV2
CASRDVLRDEQFF
TGTGCCAGCAGAGACGTACTACGTGATGAGCAGTTCTTC
>.|TRBJ2-7|.|TRBV18
CASSPGISYEQYF
TGTGCCAGCTCACCGGGCATCTCCTACGAGCAGTACTTC
>.|TRBJ2-5|TRBD1|TRBV10-2
CASSATRGGETQYF
TGCGCCAGCAGTGCGACACGAGGGGGCGAGACCCAGTACTTC
>.|TRBJ1-5|.|TRBV5-6
CASSLVGGANQPQHF
TGTGCCAGCAGCTTGGTTGGGGGGGCCAATCAGCCCCAGCATTTT
>.|TRBJ1-1|TRBD1|TRBV18
CASSPFGTGGDAEAFF
TGTGCCAGCTCACCATTCGGGACAGGGGGGGATGCTGAAGCTTTCTTT
>.|TRBJ2-7|.|TRBV7-2
CASSPRSYEQYF
TGTGCCAGCAGCCCCCGCTCCTACGAGCAGTACTTC
>.|TRBJ2-7|TRBD1|TRBV5-5
CASSTDRGEYEQYF
TGTGCCAGCAGCACCGACAGGGGGGAGTACGAGCAGTACTTC
>.|TRBJ2-5|.|TRBV25-1
CASSEWLAGETQYF
TGTGCCAGCAGTGAGTGGCTAGCTGGGGAGACCCAGTACTTC
>.|TRBJ2-3|.|TRBV4-2
CASSQEAHAPGTDTQYF
TGTGCCAGCAGCCAAGAAGCTCACGCTCCTGGCACAGATACGCAGTATTTT